This TCR beta chain was sequenced in a study of T cell changes during pregnancy in multiple sclerosis. TCRdb's table, derived via immunoSEQ multiplex PCR, lists solely in-frame clones and lacks some. The sample lists tens of thousands of clones; approximately 94% were seen once. The V gene end was trimmed by 6 bases and the J gene end by 0 bases; junction bases not matched to a gene: 17. The V gene's germline CDR1 is SQVTM and CDR2 ANQGSEA. This CDR3 contains 20 residues. The source was CD4+ T cells from peripheral blood mononuclear cells, collected before pregnancy. The chain links TRBV29-1 to TRBJ2-2, with 12 nucleotides matching TRBD2. This receptor was taken from a female donor with multiple sclerosis, enrolled in a pregnancy study. In DNA form, the CDR3 reads TGCAGCGTCGGGGTCCCCCCGGGGACTAGCGGGTATGCGAACACCGGGGAGCTGTTTTTT. As protein: CSVGVPPGTSGYANTGELFF.